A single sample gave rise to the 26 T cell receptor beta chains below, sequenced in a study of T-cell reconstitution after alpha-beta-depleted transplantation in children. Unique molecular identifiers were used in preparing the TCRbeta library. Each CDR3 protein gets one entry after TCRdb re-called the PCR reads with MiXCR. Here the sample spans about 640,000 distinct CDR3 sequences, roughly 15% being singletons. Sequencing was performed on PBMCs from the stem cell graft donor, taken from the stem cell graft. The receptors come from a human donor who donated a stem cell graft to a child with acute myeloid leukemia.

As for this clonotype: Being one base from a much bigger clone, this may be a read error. In nucleotides, the CDR3 is TGTGCCAGCAGCTTAGCGTTGCACAGGTTTGGGGAGACCCAGTACTTC. Residues: CASSLALHRFGETQYF. The chain joins TRBV7-2 to TRBJ2-5; D might be TRBD1 (5 bases). The CDR3 loop spans 16 amino acids. The germline V gene encodes CDR1 SGHTA and CDR2 FQGNSA. V was shortened by 0 bases and J by 5 bases, with 16 bases between the two germline ends.

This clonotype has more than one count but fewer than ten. CDR3 DNA: TGTGCCAGCAGCCCCCAGAAATCTGGAAACACCATATATTTT. Amino acids: CASSPQKSGNTIYF. The chain carries TRBV7-2 and TRBJ1-3; D gene ambiguous. CDR3 length: 14 amino acids. CDR1 and CDR2 (germline): SGHTA, FQGNSA. The V gene lost 5 bases and the J gene lost 1 base, with 9 bases spanning the gap.

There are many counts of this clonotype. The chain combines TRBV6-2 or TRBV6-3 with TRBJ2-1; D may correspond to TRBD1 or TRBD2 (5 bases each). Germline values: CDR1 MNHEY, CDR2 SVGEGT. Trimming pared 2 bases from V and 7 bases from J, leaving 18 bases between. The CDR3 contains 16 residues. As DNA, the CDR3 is TGTGCCAGCAGTTACATCGGCAGGGCATCGGGAAATGAGCAGTTCTTC. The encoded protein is CASSYIGRASGNEQFF.

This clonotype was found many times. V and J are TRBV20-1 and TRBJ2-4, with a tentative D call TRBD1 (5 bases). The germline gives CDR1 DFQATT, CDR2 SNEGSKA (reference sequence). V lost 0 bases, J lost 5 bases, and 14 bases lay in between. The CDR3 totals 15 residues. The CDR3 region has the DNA TGCAGTGCTAGAGATCGAAGGGGCAACGAAAACATTCAGTACTTC. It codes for CSARDRRGNENIQYF.

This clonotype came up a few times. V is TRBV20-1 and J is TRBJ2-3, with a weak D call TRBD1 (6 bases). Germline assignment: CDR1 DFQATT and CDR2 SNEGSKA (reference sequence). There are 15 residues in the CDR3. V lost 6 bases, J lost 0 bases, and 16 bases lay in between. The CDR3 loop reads CSATIGQLSTDTQYF. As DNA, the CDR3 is TGCAGTGCCACTATCGGACAGTTGAGCACAGATACGCAGTATTTT.

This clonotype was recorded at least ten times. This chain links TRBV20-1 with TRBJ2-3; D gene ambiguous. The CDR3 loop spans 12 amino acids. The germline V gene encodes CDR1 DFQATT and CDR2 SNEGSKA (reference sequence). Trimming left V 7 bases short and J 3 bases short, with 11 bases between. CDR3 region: CSVRSGTDTQYF. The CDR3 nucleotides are TGCAGTGTCCGTTCAGGTACAGATACGCAGTATTTT.

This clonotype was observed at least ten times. The CDR3 coding sequence is TGCAGTGCTCGCCGGGACAGGGGGGGCTATGGCTACACCTTC. It translates to CSARRDRGGYGYTF. V is TRBV20-1 and J is TRBJ1-2, with TRBD1 identical over 11 bases. CDR1 is DFQATT and CDR2 is SNEGSKA in the germline V gene (reference sequence). This CDR3 region has 14 residues. V dropped 5 bases and J dropped 4; count of bases not matched to a gene: 6.

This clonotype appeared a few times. Here the CDR3 DNA reads TGCGCCAGCAGTCTCGTTGCCAGTGAATCCCCGCGGCTGTTTTTT. Protein: CASSLVASESPRLFF. The genes are TRBV5-1 and TRBJ2-2; D is undetermined. V was clipped by 5 bases and J by 13 bases, with 24 bases between them. This CDR3 has 15 amino acids. The germline V gene has CDR1 SGHRS and CDR2 YFSETQ.

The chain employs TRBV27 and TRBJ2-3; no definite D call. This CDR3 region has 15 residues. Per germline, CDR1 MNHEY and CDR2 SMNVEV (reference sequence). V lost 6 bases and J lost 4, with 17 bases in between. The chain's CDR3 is CASSRDPFGADTQYF. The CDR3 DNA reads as TGTGCCAGCAGCCGTGACCCGTTTGGCGCAGATACGCAGTATTTT.

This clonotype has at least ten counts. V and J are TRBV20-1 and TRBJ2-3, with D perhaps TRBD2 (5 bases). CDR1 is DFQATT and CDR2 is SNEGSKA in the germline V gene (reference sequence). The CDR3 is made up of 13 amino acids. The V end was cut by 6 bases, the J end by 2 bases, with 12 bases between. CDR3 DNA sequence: TGCAGTGCCAGGCACGGGGTCACAGATACGCAGTATTTT. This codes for CSARHGVTDTQYF.

CDR3 sequence (DNA): TGTGCCAGCAGCCGGACAGTTAACAATGAGCAGTTCTTC. Protein: CASSRTVNNEQFF. This chain connects TRBV6-2 or TRBV6-3 to TRBJ2-1; D may be TRBD1 (6 bases). CDR3 length: 13 amino acids. Deletions cut 6 bases from V and 5 bases from J, with 11 bases between. Germline CDR1 and CDR2: MNHEY and SVGEGT.

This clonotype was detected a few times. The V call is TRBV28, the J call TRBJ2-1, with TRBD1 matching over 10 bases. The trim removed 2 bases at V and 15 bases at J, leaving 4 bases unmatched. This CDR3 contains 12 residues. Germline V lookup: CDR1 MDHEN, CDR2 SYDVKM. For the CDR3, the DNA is TGTGCCAGCAGTTTAGTAGGGACAGGGGTGTTCTTC. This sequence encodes CASSLVGTGVFF.

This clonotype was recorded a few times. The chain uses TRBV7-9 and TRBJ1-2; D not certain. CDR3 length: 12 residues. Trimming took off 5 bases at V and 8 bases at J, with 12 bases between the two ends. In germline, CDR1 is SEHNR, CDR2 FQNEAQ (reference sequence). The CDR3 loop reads CASSPPLRGYTF. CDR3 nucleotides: TGTGCCAGCAGCCCCCCTTTGAGAGGCTACACCTTC.

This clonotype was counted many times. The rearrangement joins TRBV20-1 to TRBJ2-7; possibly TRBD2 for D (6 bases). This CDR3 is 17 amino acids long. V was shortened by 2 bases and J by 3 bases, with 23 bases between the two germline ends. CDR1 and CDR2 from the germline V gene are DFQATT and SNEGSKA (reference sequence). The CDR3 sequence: CSARRTVGSGRSYEQYF. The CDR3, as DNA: TGCAGTGCTAGACGTACAGTTGGGTCGGGGAGGAGCTACGAGCAGTACTTC.

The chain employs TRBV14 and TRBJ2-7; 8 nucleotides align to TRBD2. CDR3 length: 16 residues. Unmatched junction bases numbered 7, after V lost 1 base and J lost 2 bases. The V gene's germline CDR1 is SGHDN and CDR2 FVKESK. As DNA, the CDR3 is TGTGCCAGCAGCCAAGGCTGGACTAGCAGCGCCTACGAGCAGTACGTC. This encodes CASSQGWTSSAYEQYV.

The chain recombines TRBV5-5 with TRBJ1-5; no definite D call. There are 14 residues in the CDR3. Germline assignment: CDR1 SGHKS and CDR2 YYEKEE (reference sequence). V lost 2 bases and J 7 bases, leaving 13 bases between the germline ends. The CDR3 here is CASSFSGESQPQHF. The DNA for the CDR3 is TGTGCCAGCAGCTTTTCCGGGGAATCGCAGCCCCAGCATTTT.

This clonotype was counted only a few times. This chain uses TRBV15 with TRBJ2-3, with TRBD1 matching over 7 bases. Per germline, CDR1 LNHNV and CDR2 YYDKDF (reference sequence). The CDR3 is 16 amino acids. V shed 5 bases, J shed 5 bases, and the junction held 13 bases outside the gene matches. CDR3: CATSQGAGGPGDTQYF. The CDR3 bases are TGTGCCACCAGCCAAGGGGCAGGGGGACCGGGAGATACGCAGTATTTT.

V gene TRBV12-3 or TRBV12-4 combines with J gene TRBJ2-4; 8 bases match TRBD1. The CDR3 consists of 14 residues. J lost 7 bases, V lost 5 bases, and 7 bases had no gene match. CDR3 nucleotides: TGTGCCAGCAGTCCCCAGGGGGCGCGGAACATTCAGTACTTC. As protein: CASSPQGARNIQYF.

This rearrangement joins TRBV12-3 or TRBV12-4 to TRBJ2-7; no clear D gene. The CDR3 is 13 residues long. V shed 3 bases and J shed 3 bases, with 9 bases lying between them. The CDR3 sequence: CASSFTVFYEQYF. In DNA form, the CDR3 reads TGTGCCAGCAGTTTTACAGTCTTCTACGAGCAGTACTTC.

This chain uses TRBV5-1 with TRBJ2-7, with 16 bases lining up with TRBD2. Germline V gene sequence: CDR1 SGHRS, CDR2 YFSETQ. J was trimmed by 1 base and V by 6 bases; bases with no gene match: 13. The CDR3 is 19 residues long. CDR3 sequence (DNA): TGCGCCAGCATATCACCCGGGACTAGCGGGGGGGCTCCTTCCTACGAGCAGTACGTC. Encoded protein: CASISPGTSGGAPSYEQYV.

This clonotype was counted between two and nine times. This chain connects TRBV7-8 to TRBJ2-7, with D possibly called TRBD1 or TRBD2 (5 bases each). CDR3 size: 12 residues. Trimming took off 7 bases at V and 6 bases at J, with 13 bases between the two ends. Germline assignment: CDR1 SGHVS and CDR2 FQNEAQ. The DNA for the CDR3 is TGTGCCAGCACCGGAGACGGGGCCGAGCAGTACGTC. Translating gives CASTGDGAEQYV.

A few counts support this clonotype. CDR3: CASSSNRGGSPLHF. For the CDR3, the DNA is TGTGCCAGCAGCTCAAACAGGGGTGGATCACCCCTCCACTTT. V and J are TRBV13 and TRBJ1-6; 7 bases are shared with TRBD1. Germline V lookup: CDR1 PRHDT, CDR2 FYEKMQ (reference sequence). The trim removed 4 bases at V and 10 bases at J, leaving 7 bases unmatched. The CDR3 runs to 14 residues.

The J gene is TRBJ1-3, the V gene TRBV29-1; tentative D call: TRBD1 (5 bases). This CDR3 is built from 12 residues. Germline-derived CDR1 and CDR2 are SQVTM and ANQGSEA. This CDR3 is CSGLDSGNTIYF. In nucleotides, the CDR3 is TGCAGTGGACTTGACAGCGGGAACACCATATATTTT.

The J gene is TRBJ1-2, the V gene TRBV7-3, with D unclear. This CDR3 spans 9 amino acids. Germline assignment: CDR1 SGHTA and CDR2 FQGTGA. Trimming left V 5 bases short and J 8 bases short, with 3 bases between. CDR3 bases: TGTGCCAGCAGCATGGGCTACACCTTC. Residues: CASSMGYTF.

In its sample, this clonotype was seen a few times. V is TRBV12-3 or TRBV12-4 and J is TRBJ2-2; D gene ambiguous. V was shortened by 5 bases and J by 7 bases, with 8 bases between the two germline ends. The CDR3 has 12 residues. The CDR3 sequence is CASSLFDGELFF. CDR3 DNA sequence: TGTGCCAGCAGTCTTTTTGACGGGGAGCTGTTTTTT.

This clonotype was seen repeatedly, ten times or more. The CDR3 reads CSAAGQGQETQYF. CDR3 DNA sequence: TGCAGTGCCGCTGGACAGGGACAAGAGACCCAGTACTTC. The chain carries TRBV20-1 and TRBJ2-5, with 8 nucleotides matching TRBD1. The CDR3 runs 13 residues. V shed 6 bases and J 2 bases; nucleotides not matched to a gene: 5. Germline V gives CDR1 DFQATT, CDR2 SNEGSKA (reference sequence).